Listed below are T cell receptor beta chains from one sample, sequenced in a study of CD8+CD57+ T cells in acquired aplastic anemia. Each CDR3 protein gets one entry after TCRdb re-called the reads with MiXCR. The sample has 200,000 or so distinct CDR3 sequences, about half seen once. Input material: sorted CD4+, CD8+, or CD8+CD57+ T cells (not recorded which) from PBMCs. These receptors originate from a human donor with aplastic anemia. CDR3s include the opening cysteine and the closing phenylalanine or tryptophan. A D gene is named only where the DNA matches it firmly.

d_gene | j_gene | v_gene | CDR3aa
- | TRBJ2-5 | TRBV7-8 | CASSFIPPQETQYF
- | TRBJ1-2 | TRBV7-9 | CASSFSGGYGYTF
- | TRBJ1-1 | TRBV18 | CASSPVGVSRGTEAFF
- | TRBJ2-5 | TRBV12-3/TRBV12-4 | CASSLRPGSQETQYF
- | TRBJ1-2 | TRBV5-1 | CASSLAVRAGPGYGYTF
- | TRBJ1-2 | TRBV7-9 | CASSLEVGQPYTF
- | TRBJ2-3 | TRBV24-1 | CATSDPTGIGTDTQYF
- | TRBJ2-7 | TRBV6-6 | CASSYEDGYEQYF
- | TRBJ1-3 | TRBV9 | CASSGNTIYF
TRBD1 | TRBJ1-1 | TRBV19 | CASSMGDRMNTEAFF
- | TRBJ2-7 | TRBV10-3 | CAISEWVYEQYF
- | TRBJ2-5 | TRBV5-1 | CASSSRQLEETQYF
TRBD2 | TRBJ2-3 | TRBV7-9 | CASSSSGGSTDTQYF
- | TRBJ2-7 | TRBV2 | CASTSPSSPTSYEQYF
- | TRBJ1-5 | TRBV3-1 | CASSIGTVDQPQHF
- | TRBJ1-1 | TRBV7-2 | CASSFQVTGNTEAFF
- | TRBJ1-5 | TRBV15 | CASRLRGRVGNQPQHF
- | TRBJ1-1 | TRBV6-6 | CASTYTGATEAFF
- | TRBJ2-7 | TRBV7-2 | CASSYQTSGLNEQYF
- | TRBJ2-7 | TRBV7-2 | CASSPSTFYEQYF
- | TRBJ1-1 | TRBV25-1 | CASSEPGRRHTEAFF
TRBD1 | TRBJ1-2 | TRBV7-8 | CASSLGPPTGAGGYTF
TRBD1 | TRBJ1-5 | TRBV2 | CASRTGQGRTGEPQHF
- | TRBJ2-1 | TRBV2 | CASRGAGLYNEQFF
- | TRBJ2-2 | TRBV5-4 | CASSLEGGGELFF
- | TRBJ2-4 | TRBV20-1 | CSAAWEEGNIQYF
- | TRBJ2-3 | TRBV20-1 | CSASRDPTDTQYF
- | TRBJ2-5 | TRBV7-3 | CASSFKRQSETQYF
TRBD2 | TRBJ2-7 | TRBV27 | CASATSGSYEQYF
- | TRBJ2-2 | TRBV6-5 | CATLQGTNTGELFF
TRBD2 | TRBJ2-7 | TRBV11-2 | CASSRGGGYDEQYF
- | TRBJ1-3 | TRBV28 | CASRPQTPGNTIYF
TRBD1 | TRBJ1-2 | TRBV6-1 | CASSGGTGHGYTF
- | TRBJ1-2 | TRBV7-9 | CASSLNLDSLGYTF
- | TRBJ1-6 | TRBV19 | CASSIIPPRGGNSPLHF
- | TRBJ2-5 | TRBV3-1 | CASSPYPRETQYF
- | TRBJ1-5 | TRBV12-5 | CASAPSRVAGISNQPQHF
- | TRBJ1-2 | TRBV10-3 | CAIRNSVYGYTF